The TCR beta chain under discussion was sequenced for a study of OX40 agonist ivuxolimab in advanced cancers. Study details: Recorded diagnoses for dose-escalation patients were hepatocellular carcinoma, melanoma, renal cell or head and neck cancer. In three patients, partial responses were observed, one with hepatocellular carcinoma and two with cutaneous melanoma.

This table comes from immunoSEQ multiplex PCR, and its TCRdb copy is limited to in-frame clones, with some not included. The sample gives around 65,000 clones, roughly 87% of which show up once; approximately 0.35% is in the top ten. The V gene's germline CDR1 is GTSNPN and CDR2 SVGIG (reference sequence). Trimming removed 3 bases from V and 9 bases from J, with 15 bases in between. The CDR3 has 13 residues. This receptor was identified in an adult with an advanced solid tumor such as melanoma, head and neck, liver or kidney cancer. The chain is built from TRBV30 and TRBJ1-3; D call uncertain. The starting material was CD4+ or CD8+ T cells sorted from blood, obtained in a trial of the OX40 agonist ivuxolimab. The CDR3 loop reads CAWRSPRRLTIYF. Written as DNA, the CDR3 is TGTGCCTGGAGGTCCCCCCGCAGGCTCACCATATATTTT.